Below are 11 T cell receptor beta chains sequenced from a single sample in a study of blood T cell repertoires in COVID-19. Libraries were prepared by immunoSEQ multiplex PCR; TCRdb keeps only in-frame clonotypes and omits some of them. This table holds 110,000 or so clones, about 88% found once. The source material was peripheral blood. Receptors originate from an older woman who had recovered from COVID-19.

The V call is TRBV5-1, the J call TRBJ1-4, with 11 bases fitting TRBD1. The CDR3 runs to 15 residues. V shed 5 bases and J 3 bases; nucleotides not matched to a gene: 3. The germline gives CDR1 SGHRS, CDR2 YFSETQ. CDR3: CASRGQGAANEKLFF. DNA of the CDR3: TGCGCCAGCAGAGGACAGGGGGCAGCTAATGAAAAACTGTTTTTT.

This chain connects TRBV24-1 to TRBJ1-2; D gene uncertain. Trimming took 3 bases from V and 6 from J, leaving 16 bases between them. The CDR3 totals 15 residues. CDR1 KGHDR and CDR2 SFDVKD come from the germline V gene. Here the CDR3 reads CATSDPRDLAHGYTF. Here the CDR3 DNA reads TGTGCCACCAGTGATCCTCGGGATTTGGCCCATGGCTACACCTTC.

The CDR3 loop is CASTTLGLAGRYEQYF. CDR3 nucleotide sequence: TGTGCCAGCACCACCCTTGGACTAGCGGGGCGCTACGAGCAGTACTTC. J is TRBJ2-7 and V is TRBV6-6, with 12 bases that match TRBD2. Germline loops: CDR1 MNHNY, CDR2 SVGAGI (reference sequence). The CDR3 length is 16 residues. V trimming: 7 bases; J trimming: 3 bases; junction bases outside the gene matches: 10.

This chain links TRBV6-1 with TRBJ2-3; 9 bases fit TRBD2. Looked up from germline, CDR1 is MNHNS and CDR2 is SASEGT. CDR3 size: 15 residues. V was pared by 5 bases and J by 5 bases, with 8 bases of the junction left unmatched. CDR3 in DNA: TGTGCCAGCAGTTCCCAGACTAGCGGCGGAGATACGCAGTATTTT. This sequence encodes CASSSQTSGGDTQYF.

The CDR3 nucleotides read TGTGCCAGCAATCGGGGGAGCTACGAGCAGTACTTC. This gives the protein CASNRGSYEQYF. The gene calls are TRBV6-6 and TRBJ2-7; a possible D gene is TRBD2 (6 bases). The germline gives CDR1 MNHNY, CDR2 SVGAGI (reference sequence). The CDR3 extends over 12 amino acids. V lost 7 bases and J 3 bases, leaving 10 bases between the germline ends.

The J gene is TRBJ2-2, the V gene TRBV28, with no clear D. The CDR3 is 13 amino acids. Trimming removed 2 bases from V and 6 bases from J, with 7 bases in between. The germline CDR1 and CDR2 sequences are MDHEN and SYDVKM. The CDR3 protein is CASSLGLAGELFF. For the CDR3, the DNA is TGTGCCAGCAGTTTAGGTCTAGCCGGGGAGCTGTTTTTT. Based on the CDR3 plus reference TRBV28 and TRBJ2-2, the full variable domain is DVKVTQSSRYLVKRTGEKVFLECVQDMDHENMFWYRQDPGLGLRLIYFSYDVKMKEKGDIPEGYSVSREKKERFSLILESASTNQTSMYLCASSLGLAGELFFGEGSRLTVL.

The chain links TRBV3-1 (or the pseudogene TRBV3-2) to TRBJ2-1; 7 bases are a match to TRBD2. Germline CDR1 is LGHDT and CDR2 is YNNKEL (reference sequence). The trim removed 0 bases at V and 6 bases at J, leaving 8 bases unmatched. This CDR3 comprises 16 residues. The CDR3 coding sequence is TGTGCCAGCAGCCAAGAGGGGAGGGAGGGCCTCAATGAGCAGTTCTTC. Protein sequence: CASSQEGREGLNEQFF.

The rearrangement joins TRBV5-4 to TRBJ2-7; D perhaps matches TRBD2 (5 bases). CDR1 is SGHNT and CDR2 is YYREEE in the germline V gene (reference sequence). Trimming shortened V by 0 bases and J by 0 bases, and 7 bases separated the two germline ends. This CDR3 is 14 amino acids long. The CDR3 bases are TGTGCCAGCAGCTTGGAACGGGACTCCTACGAGCAGTACTTC. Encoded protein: CASSLERDSYEQYF.

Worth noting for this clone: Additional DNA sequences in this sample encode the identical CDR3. CDR3 coding DNA: TGCGCCAGCAGCTCCGGACAGGGGACTAACACTGAAGCTTTCTTT. Its protein is CASSSGQGTNTEAFF. The chain links TRBV5-1 to TRBJ1-1, with 9 bases matching TRBD1. This CDR3 contains 15 residues. With V trimmed by 3 bases and J by 2 bases, 5 bases remained unmatched. Looked up from germline, CDR1 is SGHRS and CDR2 is YFSETQ.

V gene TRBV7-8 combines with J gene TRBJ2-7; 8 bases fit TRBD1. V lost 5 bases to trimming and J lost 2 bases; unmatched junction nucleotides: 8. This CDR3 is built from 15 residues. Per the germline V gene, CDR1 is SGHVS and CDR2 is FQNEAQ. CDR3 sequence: CASSVGTGPTYEQYF. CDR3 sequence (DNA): TGTGCCAGCAGCGTCGGGACAGGACCAACCTACGAGCAGTACTTC. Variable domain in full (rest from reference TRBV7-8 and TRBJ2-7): GAGVSQSPRYKVAKRGQDVALRCDPISGHVSLFWYQQALGQGPEFLTYFQNEAQLDKSGLPSDRFFAERPEGSVSTLKIQRTQQEDSAVYLCASSVGTGPTYEQYFGPGTRLTVT.

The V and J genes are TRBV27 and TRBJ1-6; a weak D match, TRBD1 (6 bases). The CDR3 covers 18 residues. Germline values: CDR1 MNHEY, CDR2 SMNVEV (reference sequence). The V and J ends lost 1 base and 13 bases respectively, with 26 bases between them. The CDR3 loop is CASSLLGSGQWTRTPLHF. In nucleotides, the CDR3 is TGTGCCAGCAGTTTATTGGGGAGTGGACAGTGGACACGCACCCCCCTCCACTTT.